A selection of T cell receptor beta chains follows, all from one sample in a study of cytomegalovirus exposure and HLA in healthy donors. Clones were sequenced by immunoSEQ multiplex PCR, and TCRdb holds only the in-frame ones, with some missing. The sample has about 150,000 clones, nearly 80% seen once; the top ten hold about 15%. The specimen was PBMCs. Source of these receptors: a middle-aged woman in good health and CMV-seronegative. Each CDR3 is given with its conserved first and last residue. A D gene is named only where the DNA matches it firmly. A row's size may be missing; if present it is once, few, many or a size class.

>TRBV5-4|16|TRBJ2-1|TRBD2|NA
TGTGCCAGCAGCTTGTTGGGAGGTGGGGGGGACAATGAGCAGTTCTTC
CASSLLGGGGDNEQFF
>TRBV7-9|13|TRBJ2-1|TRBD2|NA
TGTGCCAGCTTGGGAGCGGGATACAATGAGCAGTTCTTC
CASLGAGYNEQFF
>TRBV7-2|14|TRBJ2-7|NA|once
TGTGCCAGCAGCGCTGGGGACACCACCTACGAGCAGTACTTC
CASSAGDTTYEQYF
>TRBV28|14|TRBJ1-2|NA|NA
TGTGCCAGCCGAAGGCCCGGGGGGGGCTATGGCTACACCTTC
CASRRPGGGYGYTF
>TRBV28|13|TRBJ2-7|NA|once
TGTGCCAGCAGTTCTGACAGAGCCTACGAGCAGTACTTC
CASSSDRAYEQYF
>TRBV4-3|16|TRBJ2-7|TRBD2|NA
TGCGCCAGCAGCAAAACTAGGACTAGCGGGTCCTACGAGCAGTACTTC
CASSKTRTSGSYEQYF
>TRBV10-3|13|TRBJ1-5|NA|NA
TGTGCCATCAGTGGCGATGAGCGGGGCCCCCAGCATTTT
CAISGDERGPQHF
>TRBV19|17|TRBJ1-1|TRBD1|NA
TGTGCCAGTAGTTCGCCGGAAGGACAGGGGTGGAACACTGAAGCTTTCTTT
CASSSPEGQGWNTEAFF
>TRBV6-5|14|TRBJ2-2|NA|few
TGTGCCAGCAGTTACGTCGGGATGACCGGGGAGCTGTTTTTT
CASSYVGMTGELFF
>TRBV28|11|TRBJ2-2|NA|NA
TGTGCCAGCAGTTTCATCGGGGAGCTGTTTTTT
CASSFIGELFF
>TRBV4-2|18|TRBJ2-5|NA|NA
TGTGCCAGCAGCCAAGATTATTCGGGGCATCAGGGGGGTGAGACCCAGTACTTC
CASSQDYSGHQGGETQYF
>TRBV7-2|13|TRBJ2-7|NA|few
TGTGCCAGCAGCTTGCCGGGTCGGGTCGAGCAGTACTTC
CASSLPGRVEQYF
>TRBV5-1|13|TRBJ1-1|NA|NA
TGCGCCAGCAGGAGACAGCCCAACACTGAAGCTTTCTTT
CASRRQPNTEAFF
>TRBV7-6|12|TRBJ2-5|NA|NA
TGTGCCAGCAGCTTGTATCAAGAGACCCAGTACTTC
CASSLYQETQYF
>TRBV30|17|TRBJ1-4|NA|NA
TGTGCCTGGAGTGCAGGGAATCCGACGGCAACTAATGAAAAACTGTTTTTT
CAWSAGNPTATNEKLFF
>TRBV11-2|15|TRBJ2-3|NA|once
TGTGCCAGCAGTCAGGAAGTAGTAGTGGTAGATACGCAGTATTTT
CASSQEVVVVDTQYF
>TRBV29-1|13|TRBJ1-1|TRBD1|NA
TGCAGCACCGAGACAGGGTCAGACACTGAAGCTTTCTTT
CSTETGSDTEAFF
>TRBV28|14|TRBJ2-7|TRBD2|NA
TGTGCCAGCAGTTCGGGGGGGCTGAGTGGTGAGCAGTACTTC
CASSSGGLSGEQYF
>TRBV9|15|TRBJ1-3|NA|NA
TGTGCCAGCAGCGTAGTTGGGACTTCGGGAAACACCATATATTTT
CASSVVGTSGNTIYF
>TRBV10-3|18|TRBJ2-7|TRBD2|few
TGTGCCATCAGTGCTGGGGTTAGCGGGAGTACCCTCTCCTACGAGCAGTACTTC
CAISAGVSGSTLSYEQYF
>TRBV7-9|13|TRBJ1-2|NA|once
TGTGCCAGCAGCTTAGGGAGGAATGGTGGCTACACCTTC
CASSLGRNGGYTF
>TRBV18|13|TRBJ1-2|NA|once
TGTGCCAGCTCACCTGACAGTCTCTATGGCTACACCTTC
CASSPDSLYGYTF
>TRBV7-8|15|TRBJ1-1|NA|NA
TGTGCCAGCAGCTTAGTTGGCGGGGGTCTGACTGAAGCTTTCTTT
CASSLVGGGLTEAFF
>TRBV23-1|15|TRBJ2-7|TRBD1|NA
TGCGCCAGCAGAACCCCGACAGGGACGAGGTACGAGCAGTACTTC
CASRTPTGTRYEQYF
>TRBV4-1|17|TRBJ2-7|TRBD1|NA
TGCGCCAGCAGCCAGGACAGGGGGGACCTAAGCTCCTACGAGCAGTACTTC
CASSQDRGDLSSYEQYF
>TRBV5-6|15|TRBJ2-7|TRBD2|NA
TGTGCCAGCAGCCGTTGGGGCGATATAGCGGGAGGTTTGTACTTC
CASSRWGDIAGGLYF
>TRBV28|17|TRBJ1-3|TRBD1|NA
TGTGCCAGTAAACAGGGGCCTCTACCAACGCGGGGAAACACCATATATTTT
CASKQGPLPTRGNTIYF
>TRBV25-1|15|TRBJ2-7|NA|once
TGTGCCAGCAGTGGACACCAGGGACTCCTCTACGAGCAGTACTTC
CASSGHQGLLYEQYF
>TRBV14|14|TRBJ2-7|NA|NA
TGTGCCAGCAGCCCCGGACTGGGTCACTACGAGCAGTACTTC
CASSPGLGHYEQYF
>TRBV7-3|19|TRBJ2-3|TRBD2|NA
TGTGCCAGCAGCTCCCCCCGAAGCGGGAGTGCCGGGGGGCCAGATACGCAGTATTTT
CASSSPRSGSAGGPDTQYF
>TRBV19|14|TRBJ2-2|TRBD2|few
TGTGCCAGTACGACTAGCGGGGGAACCGGGGAGCTGTTTTTT
CASTTSGGTGELFF
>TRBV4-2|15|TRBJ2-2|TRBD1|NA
TGTGCCAGCAGCCACCGGGACAGGGGTTCCGGGGAGCTGTTTTTT
CASSHRDRGSGELFF
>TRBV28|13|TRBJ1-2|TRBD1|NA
TGTGCCAGCACTCGGGACAGATTATATGGCTACACCTTC
CASTRDRLYGYTF
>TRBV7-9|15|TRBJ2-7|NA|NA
TGTGCCAGCAGCTATCGGGGGACCAGGGCCTACGAGCAGTACTTC
CASSYRGTRAYEQYF
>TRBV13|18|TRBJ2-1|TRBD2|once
TGTGCCAGCAGCTCACCGGGACTAGCGGGAGGGAACTTTGATGAGCAGTTCTTC
CASSSPGLAGGNFDEQFF
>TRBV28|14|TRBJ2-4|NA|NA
TGTGCCACCGTCGGACAGCTAGCCAAAAACATTCAGTACTTC
CATVGQLAKNIQYF
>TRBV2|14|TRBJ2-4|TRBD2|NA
TGTGCCAGCCGTCTGGGACTAGCCAAAAACAGTCAGTACTTC
CASRLGLAKNSQYF
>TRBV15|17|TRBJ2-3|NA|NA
TGTGCCACCAGCAGAGATTTAGGGGGGGGGCCTCCAGATACGCAGTATTTT
CATSRDLGGGPPDTQYF
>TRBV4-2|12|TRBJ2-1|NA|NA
TGTGCCAGCAGCCGCCCCGCGGATGAGCAGTTCTTC
CASSRPADEQFF
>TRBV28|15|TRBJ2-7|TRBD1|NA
TGTGCCAGCAGTGGGGGGACAGGGGGCTACTACGAGCAGTACTTC
CASSGGTGGYYEQYF
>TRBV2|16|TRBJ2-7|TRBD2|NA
TGTGCCAGCAGAGCTCCGAGCGGGGAACGGATCTACGAGCAGTACTTC
CASRAPSGERIYEQYF
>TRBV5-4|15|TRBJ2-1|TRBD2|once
TGTGCCAGCAGCTTGAAGACTAGCGGGGGTGGTGAGCAGTTCTTC
CASSLKTSGGGEQFF
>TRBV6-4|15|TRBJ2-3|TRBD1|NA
TGTGCCAGCAGCTCGAGGACAGGGGGAACAGATACGCAGTATTTT
CASSSRTGGTDTQYF
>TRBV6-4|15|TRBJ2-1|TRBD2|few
TGTGCCAGCAGTGACGAGCGGGGGGGCCCAAATGAGCAGTTCTTC
CASSDERGGPNEQFF
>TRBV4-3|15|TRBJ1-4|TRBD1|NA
TGCGCCAGCAGCGTACAACAGGGGTTTGGTGAAAAACTGTTTTTT
CASSVQQGFGEKLFF
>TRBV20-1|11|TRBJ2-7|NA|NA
TGCAGTGGACAAGTCTCCTACGAGCAGTACTTC
CSGQVSYEQYF
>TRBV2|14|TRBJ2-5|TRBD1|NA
TGTGCCAGCAGCGAGACAGGGAGCAAAGAGACCCAGTACTTC
CASSETGSKETQYF
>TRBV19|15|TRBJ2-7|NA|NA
TGTGCCAGTAGTATAGGTAGGGGCAGGGTCTACGAGCAGTACTTC
CASSIGRGRVYEQYF
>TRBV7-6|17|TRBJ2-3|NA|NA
TGTGCCAGCAGCTTTGTCTGGACACCCCCTAGCACAGATACGCAGTATTTT
CASSFVWTPPSTDTQYF
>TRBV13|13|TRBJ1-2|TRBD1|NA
TGTGCCAGCACGGCGGGACAGGGGTATGGCTACACCTTC
CASTAGQGYGYTF
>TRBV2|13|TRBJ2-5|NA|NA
TGTGCCACCCGTCCAGGTTCATGGGAGACCCAGTACTTC
CATRPGSWETQYF
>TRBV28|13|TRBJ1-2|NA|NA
TGTGCCAGCAGTTTTAGGGGAAACTATGGCTACACCTTC
CASSFRGNYGYTF
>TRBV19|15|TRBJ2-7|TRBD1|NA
TGTGCCAGTAGTGTACTTCCGGGACAGGCCTACGAGCAGTACTTC
CASSVLPGQAYEQYF
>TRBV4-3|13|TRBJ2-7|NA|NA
TGCGCCAGCAGCCCTAGTGCAGTCAGCGAGCAGTACTTC
CASSPSAVSEQYF
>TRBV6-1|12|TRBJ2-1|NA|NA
TGTGCCAGCAGGGGGGGTGGGGATGAGCAGTTCTTC
CASRGGGDEQFF
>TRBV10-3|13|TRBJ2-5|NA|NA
TGTGCCATCAGTGAGTGGGGGCCGGAGACCCAGTACTTC
CAISEWGPETQYF
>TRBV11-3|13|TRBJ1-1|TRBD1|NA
TGTGCCAGCAGCTCCAGCCGACAGGGTGGAGCTTTCTTT
CASSSSRQGGAFF